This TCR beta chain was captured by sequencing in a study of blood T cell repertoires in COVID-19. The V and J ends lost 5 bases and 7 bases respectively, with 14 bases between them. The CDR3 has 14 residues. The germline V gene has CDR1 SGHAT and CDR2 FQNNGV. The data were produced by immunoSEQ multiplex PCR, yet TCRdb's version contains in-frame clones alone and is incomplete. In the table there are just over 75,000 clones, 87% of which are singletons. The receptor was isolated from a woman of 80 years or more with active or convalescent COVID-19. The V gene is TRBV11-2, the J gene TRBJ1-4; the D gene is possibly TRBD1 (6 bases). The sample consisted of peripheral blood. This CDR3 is CASSVQGGSEKLFF. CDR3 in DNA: TGTGCCAGCAGCGTACAGGGCGGGAGTGAAAAACTGTTTTTT.